The sequence of this T cell receptor beta chain was determined in a study of regulatory T cells in long-lasting Graves disease. Regarding time point: newly diagnosed GD, antithyroid drugs for less than 3 months. RNA extracted from PBMCs served as the sequencing template. About this clonotype itself: No antigen is known for it. Since a much larger clone is just one base distant, this may be a read error.

Arm-PCR with iRepertoire HTBI primers amplified the CDR3 regions for these TCR beta libraries. TCRdb re-called the multiplex PCR reads through MiXCR, storing one row per CDR3 protein. Of about 220,000 distinct CDR3 sequences listed, around 19% are singletons. Trimming removed 8 bases from V and 3 bases from J, with 14 bases in between. The CDR3 is made up of 13 amino acids. CDR1 and CDR2 from the germline V gene are MDHEN and SYDVKM. Study findings and constraints: A greater number of public clonotypes (about 3,000) was shared by persistent patients than by new patients (roughly 930).

In addition, the sample was reused for a study of T cells in Graves' hyperthyroidism and ophthalmopathy. This second report adds: Patients having uncontrolled infection, another autoimmune disease, pregnancy or lactation were not included. With the HTBI primer set, the TCR CDR3 went through a first round of RT-PCR. Most thyroid clonotypes expanded above 0.001 appeared in blood too.

This chain links TRBV28 with TRBJ2-7; no clear D. Source: peripheral blood mononuclear cells (PBMCs), taken at new diagnosis, from a patient treated with antithyroid drugs. The receptor was derived from a woman aged 25 to 39 with Graves disease. CDR3: CASGIGSDYEQYF. The CDR3 DNA is TGTGCCAGCGGTATAGGGTCCGACTACGAGCAGTACTTC.